What follows are 28 T cell receptor beta chains derived from one specimen sequenced in a study of identical twins. A single record per CDR3 protein comes from TCRdb applying MiXCR to the 5' RACE reads. The data show more than 600,000 distinct CDR3 sequences, about 20% seen once. The same specimen was also included in a second study, on T cells expressing NK-cell markers.

Specimen: PBMCs. The receptors were sampled from a woman younger than 30 in good health.

This clonotype was recorded a few times. V usage is TRBV12-3 or TRBV12-4 and J usage is TRBJ1-1; D is unresolved. CDR3 length equals 13 residues. V lost 10 bases, J lost 1 base, and 13 bases lay in between. The DNA for the CDR3 is TGTGCCACCGGGTGGGTGGCGAACACTGAAGCTTTCTTT. Residues: CATGWVANTEAFF.

The chain recombines TRBV7-9 with TRBJ2-3; 9 bases are shared with TRBD2. Germline V gene sequence: CDR1 SEHNR, CDR2 FQNEAQ (reference sequence). CDR3 length equals 16 residues. V lost 1 base and J lost 4; bases outside the gene matches: 6. Here the CDR3 reads CASSLEKAGGPDTQYF. In DNA, the CDR3 is TGTGCCAGCAGCTTAGAGAAAGCGGGAGGTCCAGATACGCAGTATTTT.

This clonotype was seen repeatedly, ten times or more. This chain links TRBV12-3 or TRBV12-4 with TRBJ1-1; D not resolved. Trimming removed 7 bases at V and 6 bases at J, with 12 bases between. There are 12 residues in the CDR3. Written as DNA, the CDR3 is TGTGCCAGCACCGACCGGTTCGCTGAAGCTTTCTTT. Amino acids: CASTDRFAEAFF.

The chain employs TRBV10-1 and TRBJ2-2; a possible D gene is TRBD2 (7 bases). The CDR3 spans 16 residues. Germline CDR1 WNHNN, CDR2 SYGVQD (reference sequence). V lost 4 bases, J lost 6 bases, and 18 bases lay in between. The chain's CDR3 is CASSGTRGAFAGELFF. As DNA, the CDR3 is TGCGCCAGCAGTGGTACCCGGGGGGCGTTTGCCGGGGAGCTGTTTTTT.

A remark on this clonotype: A much larger clonotype is one base distant, so this may be a read error. This chain joins TRBV20-1 and TRBJ2-3; D is uncertain. The CDR3 covers 13 residues. Trimming took off 7 bases at V and 1 base at J, with 12 bases between the two ends. Looked up from germline, CDR1 is DFQATT and CDR2 is SNEGSKA (reference sequence). In DNA form, the CDR3 reads TGCAGTGGGGGTTACGAGGGCACAGATACGCAGTATTTT. This translates into CSGGYEGTDTQYF.

V and J are TRBV7-3 and TRBJ2-6, with unresolved D. The germline V and J ends were trimmed by 0 bases and 0 bases, with 9 bases remaining between them. Germline V gene lookup returns CDR1 SGHTA and CDR2 FQGTGA. CDR3 length: 17 residues. This CDR3 reads CASSLTVALSGANVLTF. CDR3 nucleotides: TGTGCCAGCAGCTTAACGGTTGCTCTCTCTGGGGCCAACGTCCTGACTTTC.

The genes are TRBV18 and TRBJ2-7; TRBD2 aligns across 8 bases. Trimming cost V 8 bases and J 2 bases; bases outside gene matches: 11. CDR1 and CDR2 (germline): KGHSH, LQKENI. The CDR3 is made up of 15 amino acids. The CDR3 bases are TGTGCCAGCACTCAAGGGGCGGGAGGTCCCTACGAGCAGTACTTC. This gives the protein CASTQGAGGPYEQYF.

This rearrangement joins TRBV6-2 or TRBV6-3 to TRBJ1-5, with a weak D call TRBD1 (5 bases). This CDR3 region has 12 residues. The V and J ends lost 4 bases and 10 bases respectively, with 11 bases between them. Germline CDR1 MNHEY, CDR2 SVGEGT. CDR3 residues: CASSSIGGPQHF. Written as DNA, the CDR3 is TGTGCCAGCAGTTCCATCGGGGGTCCCCAGCATTTT.

This clonotype was found a few times. The chain employs TRBV20-1 and TRBJ2-2, with D possibly being TRBD2 (6 bases). Trimming left V 5 bases short and J 9 bases short, with 10 bases between. The germline V gene has CDR1 DFQATT and CDR2 SNEGSKA (reference sequence). CDR3 length equals 11 residues. This CDR3 is CSAPRGRELFF. CDR3 in DNA: TGCAGTGCTCCGCGGGGAAGGGAGCTGTTTTTT.

There are a few counts of this clonotype. One junction end does not reproduce the germline sequence, and a read error may be involved. J is TRBJ1-1 and V is TRBV7-9; perhaps TRBD1 as D (5 bases). CDR3 length: 15 residues. Germline CDR1 reads SEHNR; CDR2 reads FQNEAQ (reference sequence). CDR3 residues: CASSVAPGPRPEAFF. The CDR3 nucleotides are TGTGCCAGCAGCGTAGCCCCGGGACCCAGGCCCGAAGCTTTCTTT. The whole variable domain, filled in from reference TRBV7-9 and TRBJ1-1, reads DTGVSQNPRHKITKRGQNVTFRCDPISEHNRLYWYRQTLGQGPEFLTYFQNEAQLEKSRLLSDRFSAERPKGSFSTLEIQRTEQGDSAMYLCASSVAPGPRPEAFFGQGTRLTVV.

This clonotype was detected only a few times. The genes are TRBV11-2 and TRBJ2-3, with D perhaps matching TRBD2 (6 bases). This CDR3 spans 14 amino acids. The V gene's germline CDR1 is SGHAT and CDR2 FQNNGV. Trimming shortened V by 10 bases and J by 6 bases, and 20 bases separated the two germline ends. In nucleotides, the CDR3 is TGTGCCACTGCCCTAGCGTCAGTATCGGATACGCAGTATTTT. This gives the protein CATALASVSDTQYF.

V usage is TRBV11-1 and J usage is TRBJ2-1, with 11 nucleotides matching TRBD2. Unmatched junction bases numbered 23, after V lost 8 bases and J lost 5 bases. In germline, CDR1 is SGHAT, CDR2 FQDESV (reference sequence). This CDR3 contains 20 residues. CDR3 protein: CASRPSSGTSGVSGNNEQFF. The CDR3 region has the DNA TGTGCCAGCCGCCCATCTTCCGGGACTAGCGGCGTTTCGGGGAACAATGAGCAGTTCTTC.

This clonotype was observed a single time. This chain uses TRBV12-3 or TRBV12-4 with TRBJ2-3, with 8 bases that match TRBD2. The length of the CDR3 is 15 residues. Unmatched junction bases numbered 10, after V lost 3 bases and J lost 8 bases. The DNA for the CDR3 is TGTGCCAGCAGTTTCTCTAGCGGGCCACCGGGTACGCAGTATTTT. Its protein product is CASSFSSGPPGTQYF.

This chain links TRBV3-1 with TRBJ2-7; the D is unclear. With 1 base removed from V and 5 bases from J, the gap between germline ends came to 12 bases. This CDR3 contains 14 residues. The germline CDR1 and CDR2 sequences are LGHDT and YNNKEL (reference sequence). In nucleotides, the CDR3 is TGTGCCAGCAGCCAAGGGGGTGGGAACCACGAGCAGTACTTC. It specifies CASSQGGGNHEQYF.

The V gene is TRBV12-3 or TRBV12-4, the J gene TRBJ1-2; no firm D call. This CDR3 comprises 16 residues. Trimming took 4 bases from V and 0 from J, leaving 15 bases between them. CDR3 amino acids: CASSSFSGRANYGYTF. The CDR3 DNA follows: TGTGCCAGCAGTTCTTTCTCTGGGCGAGCTAACTATGGCTACACCTTC.

The chain employs TRBV12-3 or TRBV12-4 and TRBJ1-2; TRBD1 matches 7 bases. The CDR3 is made up of 15 amino acids. Trimming took 6 bases from V and 3 from J; bases not matched to a gene: 10. The CDR3 spells CASREGQIGYYGYTF. The CDR3 DNA follows: TGTGCCAGCAGGGAGGGACAGATCGGTTACTATGGCTACACCTTC.

V gene TRBV20-1 combines with J gene TRBJ2-5; TRBD2 agrees at 8 bases. CDR1 DFQATT and CDR2 SNEGSKA come from the germline V gene (reference sequence). This CDR3 has 14 amino acids. V shed 3 bases and J 5 bases; nucleotides not matched to a gene: 8. The CDR3 coding sequence is TGCAGTGCTAGGTTAGCGGGAAAGAAGGAGACCCAGTACTTC. This gives the protein CSARLAGKKETQYF.

The chain couples TRBV7-2 to TRBJ2-3, with D uncertain. This CDR3 contains 16 residues. The germline V gene encodes CDR1 SGHTA and CDR2 FQGNSA. Trimming cost V 2 bases and J 2 bases, with 14 bases left between them. The CDR3 bases are TGTGCCAGCAGCTTATTGGTGGGGTTCATCACAGATACGCAGTATTTT. Translating it yields CASSLLVGFITDTQYF.

The V gene is TRBV12-3 or TRBV12-4, the J gene TRBJ2-7; D remains unclear. This CDR3 is built from 11 residues. V lost 8 bases and J lost 3, with 8 bases in between. The CDR3 spells CASGTYYEQYF. The CDR3 DNA reads TGTGCCAGCGGAACGTACTACGAGCAGTACTTC.

The chain links TRBV5-1 to TRBJ2-7, with 8 positions matching TRBD2. Germline V gene sequence: CDR1 SGHRS, CDR2 YFSETQ. The CDR3 runs to 14 residues. The ends lost 4 bases at V and 0 bases at J; junction bases unmatched: 3. CDR3 bases: TGCGCCAGCAGCGAAGGGACTAGCTCCTACGAGCAGTACTTC. It encodes CASSEGTSSYEQYF.

J is TRBJ1-1 and V is TRBV5-1; TRBD1 might be the D (6 bases). Germline values: CDR1 SGHRS, CDR2 YFSETQ. The CDR3 has 15 amino acids. Trimming stripped 3 bases from V and 0 bases from J, with 12 bases between. The CDR3 bases are TGCGCCAGCAGCTCATACAGGGTGATGAACACTGAAGCTTTCTTT. It translates to CASSSYRVMNTEAFF.

The chain is built from TRBV20-1 and TRBJ2-1; possible D gene TRBD2, 6 bases. There are 13 residues in the CDR3. The V gene lost 4 bases and the J gene lost 2 bases, with 9 bases spanning the gap. Germline V gene data show CDR1 as DFQATT and CDR2 as SNEGSKA (reference sequence). Here the CDR3 reads CSANPSAYNEQFF. For the CDR3, the DNA is TGCAGTGCTAACCCTAGCGCCTACAATGAGCAGTTCTTC.

The chain couples TRBV27 to TRBJ2-5, with D perhaps given as TRBD1 or TRBD2 (7 bases each). V lost 7 bases and J lost 4, with 22 bases in between. CDR3 length: 16 amino acids. The V gene's germline CDR1 is MNHEY and CDR2 SMNVEV (reference sequence). CDR3 DNA sequence: TGTGCCAGCACCCGGGCGGGCGGGGGACAGCGAGAGACCCAGTACTTC. It codes for CASTRAGGGQRETQYF.

This chain uses TRBV6-5 with TRBJ1-1; D may be TRBD1 (6 bases). The germline V and J ends were trimmed by 4 bases and 4 bases, with 10 bases remaining between them. Germline V gives CDR1 MNHEY, CDR2 SVGAGI. This CDR3 has 13 amino acids. CDR3 DNA: TGTGCCAGCAGTTGGGGGGGGGCCACTGAAGCTTTCTTT. Protein product: CASSWGGATEAFF.

This chain uses TRBV4-3 with TRBJ2-3; D may correspond to TRBD1 or TRBD2 (5 bases each). Germline CDR1 LGHNA, CDR2 YSLEER. CDR3 size: 19 residues. With 0 bases removed from V and 2 bases from J, the gap between germline ends came to 21 bases. This CDR3 is CASSQEGVGRAGPTDTQYF. Here the CDR3 DNA reads TGCGCCAGCAGCCAAGAGGGGGTTGGTCGGGCAGGGCCCACAGATACGCAGTATTTT.

This clonotype was seen only a few times. V usage is TRBV7-2 and J usage is TRBJ2-1, with D perhaps matching TRBD2 (5 bases). Germline values: CDR1 SGHTA, CDR2 FQGNSA. With 5 bases removed from V and 0 bases from J, the gap between germline ends came to 14 bases. The length of the CDR3 is 16 residues. For the CDR3, the DNA is TGTGCCAGCAGCCGCTCCACGGGAAGCTCCTACAATGAGCAGTTCTTC. This sequence encodes CASSRSTGSSYNEQFF.

This clonotype was seen a few times. The gene calls are TRBV6-6 and TRBJ1-2; D is possibly TRBD1 (5 bases). CDR1 is MNHNY and CDR2 is SVGAGI in the germline V gene (reference sequence). The CDR3 consists of 11 residues. V gave up 7 bases and J gave up 7 bases, with 10 bases separating them. CDR3 DNA: TGTGCCAGCACCGGGGGTTTTGGCTACACCTTC. Its translation is CASTGGFGYTF.

The chain couples TRBV5-1 to TRBJ2-3, with D perhaps given as TRBD1 or TRBD2 (5 bases each). CDR1 SGHRS and CDR2 YFSETQ come from the germline V gene. With 4 bases removed from V and 6 bases from J, the gap between germline ends came to 12 bases. The CDR3 is made up of 13 amino acids. CDR3 residues: CASSEGWGDTQYF. For the CDR3, the DNA is TGCGCCAGCAGCGAGGGGTGGGGTGATACGCAGTATTTT.